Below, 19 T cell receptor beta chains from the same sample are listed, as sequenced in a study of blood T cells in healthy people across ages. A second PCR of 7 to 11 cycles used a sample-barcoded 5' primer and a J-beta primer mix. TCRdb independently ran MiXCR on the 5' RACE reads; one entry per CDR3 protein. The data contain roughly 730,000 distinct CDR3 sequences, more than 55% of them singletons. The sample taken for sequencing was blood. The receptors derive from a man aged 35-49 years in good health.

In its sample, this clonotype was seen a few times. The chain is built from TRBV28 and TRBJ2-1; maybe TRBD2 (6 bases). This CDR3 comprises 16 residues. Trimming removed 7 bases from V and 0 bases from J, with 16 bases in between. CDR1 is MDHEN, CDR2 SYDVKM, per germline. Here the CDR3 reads CASKPGSMSSYNEQFF. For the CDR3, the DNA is TGTGCCAGCAAACCCGGGAGTATGAGCTCCTACAATGAGCAGTTCTTC.

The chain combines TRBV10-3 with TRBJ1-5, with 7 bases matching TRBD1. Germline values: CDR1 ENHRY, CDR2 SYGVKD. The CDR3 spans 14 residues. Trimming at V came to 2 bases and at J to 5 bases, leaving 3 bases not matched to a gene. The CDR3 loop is CAISEDREYQPQHF. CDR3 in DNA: TGTGCCATCAGTGAGGACAGGGAATATCAGCCCCAGCATTTT.

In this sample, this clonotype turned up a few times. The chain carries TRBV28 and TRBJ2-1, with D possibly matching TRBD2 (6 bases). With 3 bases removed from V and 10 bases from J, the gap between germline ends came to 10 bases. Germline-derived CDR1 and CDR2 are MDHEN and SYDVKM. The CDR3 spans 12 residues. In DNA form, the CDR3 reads TGTGCCAGCAGTTTGGATCGGGAGGAGCAGTTCTTC. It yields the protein CASSLDREEQFF.

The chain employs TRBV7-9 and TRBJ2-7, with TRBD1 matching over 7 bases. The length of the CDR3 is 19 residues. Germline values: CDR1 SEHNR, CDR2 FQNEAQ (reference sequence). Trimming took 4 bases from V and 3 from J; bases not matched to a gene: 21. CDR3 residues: CASSSPRPPGQSLNYEQYF. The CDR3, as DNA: TGTGCCAGCAGCTCACCAAGACCCCCGGGACAGAGCCTCAACTACGAGCAGTACTTC. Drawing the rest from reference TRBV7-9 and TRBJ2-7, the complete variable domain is DTGVSQNPRHKITKRGQNVTFRCDPISEHNRLYWYRQTLGQGPEFLTYFQNEAQLEKSRLLSDRFSAERPKGSFSTLEIQRTEQGDSAMYLCASSSPRPPGQSLNYEQYFGPGTRLTVT.

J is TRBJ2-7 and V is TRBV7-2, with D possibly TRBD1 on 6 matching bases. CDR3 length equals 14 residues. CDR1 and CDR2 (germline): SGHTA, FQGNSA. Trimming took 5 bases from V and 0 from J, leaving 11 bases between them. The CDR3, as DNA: TGTGCCAGCAGCCCGGGACATAACTCCTACGAGCAGTACTTC. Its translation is CASSPGHNSYEQYF.

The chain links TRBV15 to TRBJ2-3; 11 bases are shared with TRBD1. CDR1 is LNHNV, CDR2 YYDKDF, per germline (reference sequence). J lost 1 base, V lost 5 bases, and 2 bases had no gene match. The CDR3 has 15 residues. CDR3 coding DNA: TGTGCCACCAGCCGGACAGGGGGCGGCACAGATACGCAGTATTTT. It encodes CATSRTGGGTDTQYF.

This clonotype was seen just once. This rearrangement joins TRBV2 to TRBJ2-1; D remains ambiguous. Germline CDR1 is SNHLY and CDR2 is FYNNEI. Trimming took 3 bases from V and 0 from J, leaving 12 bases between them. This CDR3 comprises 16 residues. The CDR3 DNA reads TGTGCCAGCAGTGAGGATGGGCTTGGCTCCTACAATGAGCAGTTCTTC. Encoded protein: CASSEDGLGSYNEQFF.

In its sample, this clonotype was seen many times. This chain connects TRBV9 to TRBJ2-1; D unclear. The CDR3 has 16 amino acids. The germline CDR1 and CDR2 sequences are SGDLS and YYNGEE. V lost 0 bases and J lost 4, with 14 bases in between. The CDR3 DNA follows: TGTGCCAGCAGCGTAGTTTCCAGGACCCCGTACAATGAGCAGTTCTTC. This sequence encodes CASSVVSRTPYNEQFF.

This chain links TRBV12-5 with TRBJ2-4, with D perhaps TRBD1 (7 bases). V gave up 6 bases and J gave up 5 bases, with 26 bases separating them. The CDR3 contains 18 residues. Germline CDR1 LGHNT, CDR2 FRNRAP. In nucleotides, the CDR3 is TGTGCTAGTGGATCGACGACAGGGATTAGCGGACTCGAAAACATTCAGTACTTC. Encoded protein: CASGSTTGISGLENIQYF.

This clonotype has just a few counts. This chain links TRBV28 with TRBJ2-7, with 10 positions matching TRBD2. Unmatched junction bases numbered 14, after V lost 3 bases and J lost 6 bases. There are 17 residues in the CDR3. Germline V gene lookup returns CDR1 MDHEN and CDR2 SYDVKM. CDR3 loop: CASSLGIAGGLPREQYF. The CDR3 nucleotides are TGTGCCAGCAGTTTGGGAATAGCGGGGGGACTGCCTCGCGAGCAGTACTTC.

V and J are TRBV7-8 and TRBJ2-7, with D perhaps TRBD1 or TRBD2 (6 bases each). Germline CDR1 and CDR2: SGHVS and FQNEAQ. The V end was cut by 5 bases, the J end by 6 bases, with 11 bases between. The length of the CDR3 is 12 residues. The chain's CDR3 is CASSRGGREQYF. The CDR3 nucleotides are TGTGCCAGCAGCCGAGGGGGGCGCGAGCAGTACTTC.

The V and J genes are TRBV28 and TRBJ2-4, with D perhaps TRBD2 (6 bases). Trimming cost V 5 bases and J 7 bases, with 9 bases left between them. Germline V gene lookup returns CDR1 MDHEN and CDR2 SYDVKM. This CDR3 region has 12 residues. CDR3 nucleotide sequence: TGTGCCAGCAGTCCCCTAGCGAACATTCAGTACTTC. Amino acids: CASSPLANIQYF.

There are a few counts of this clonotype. The CDR3, as DNA: TGTGCCACCAGTGATTGGACTAGCGGGCCTTCTCAAGAGACCCAGTACTTC. Translation: CATSDWTSGPSQETQYF. The V and J genes are TRBV24-1 and TRBJ2-5, with TRBD2 identical over 11 bases. The CDR3 loop spans 17 amino acids. After removal of 2 bases from V and 2 bases from J, the junction contained 6 bases not matched to a gene. Germline V gene data show CDR1 as KGHDR and CDR2 as SFDVKD.

The CDR3 DNA sequence: TGTGCCAGCAGCCCGAGGGGGACAGGGTATGGCTACACCTTC. Translation gives CASSPRGTGYGYTF. The J gene is TRBJ1-2, the V gene TRBV5-6, with 9 positions matching TRBD1. Per germline, CDR1 SGHDT and CDR2 YYEEEE. The CDR3 contains 14 residues. V lost 4 bases and J lost 5; bases outside the gene matches: 6.

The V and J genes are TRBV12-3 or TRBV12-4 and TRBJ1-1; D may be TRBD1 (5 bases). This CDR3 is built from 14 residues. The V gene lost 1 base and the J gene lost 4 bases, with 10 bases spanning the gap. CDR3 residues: CASSLVGQVTEAFF. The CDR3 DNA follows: TGTGCCAGCAGTTTAGTTGGACAAGTCACTGAAGCTTTCTTT.

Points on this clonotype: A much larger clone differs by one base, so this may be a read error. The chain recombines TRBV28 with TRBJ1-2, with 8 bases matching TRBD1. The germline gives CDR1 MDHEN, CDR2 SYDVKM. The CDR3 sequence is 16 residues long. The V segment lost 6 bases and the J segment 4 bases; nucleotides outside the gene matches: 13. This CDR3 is CASRLRSWDRSYGYTF. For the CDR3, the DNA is TGTGCCAGCAGACTAAGGTCGTGGGACAGGAGCTATGGCTACACCTTC.

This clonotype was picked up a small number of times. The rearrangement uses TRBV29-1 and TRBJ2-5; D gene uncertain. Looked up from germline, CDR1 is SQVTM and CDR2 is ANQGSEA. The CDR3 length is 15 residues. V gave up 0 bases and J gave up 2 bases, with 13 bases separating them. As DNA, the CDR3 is TGCAGCGTTGAAGATTTTTGGCAGGATCAAGAGACCCAGTACTTC. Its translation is CSVEDFWQDQETQYF.

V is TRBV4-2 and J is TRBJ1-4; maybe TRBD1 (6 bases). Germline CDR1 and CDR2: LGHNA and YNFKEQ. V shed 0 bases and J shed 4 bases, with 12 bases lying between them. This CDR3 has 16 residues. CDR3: CASSQEQGGLNEKLFF. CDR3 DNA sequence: TGTGCCAGCAGCCAAGAACAGGGAGGGCTTAATGAAAAACTGTTTTTT.

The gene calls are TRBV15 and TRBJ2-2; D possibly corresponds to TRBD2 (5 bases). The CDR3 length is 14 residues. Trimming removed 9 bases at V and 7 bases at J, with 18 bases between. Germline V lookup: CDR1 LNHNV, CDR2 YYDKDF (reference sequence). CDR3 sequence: CATARLGIDGELFF. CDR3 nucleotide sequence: TGTGCCACGGCCCGCCTCGGGATAGACGGGGAGCTGTTTTTT.